The rows below give T cell receptor beta chains drawn from one sample of a study of control samples from healthy donors and cancer patients. The table came from immunoSEQ multiplex PCR; TCRdb's copy has only in-frame clones and leaves some out. Among tens of thousands of clones listed, around nine tenths were seen once. The material sequenced was PBMCs. The receptor source for this set is a man aged 30 to 39 with colorectal cancer. The conserved cysteine and the conserved F or W are not part of the CDR3 here. A D gene is named only where the DNA matches it firmly. A clone size is listed for some rows: how often the clone was seen (once, few, many), or a class if it is expanded.

D gene,J gene,V gene,CDR3 length,clone size,CDR3 protein
-,TRBJ2-2,TRBV7-6,12,once,ASSLEVPTGELF
-,TRBJ2-4,TRBV9,11,-,ASSVDTVNIQY
TRBD2,TRBJ2-5,TRBV6-7,15,-,ASSTPRSERGRRTQY
-,TRBJ2-3,TRBV5-4,14,-,ASSPRRRTSTDTQY
-,TRBJ1-2,TRBV14,11,-,ASSQDWKYGYT
TRBD2,TRBJ2-5,TRBV5-4,14,-,ASSLGTSGIQETQY
-,TRBJ1-2,TRBV12-3/TRBV12-4,11,once,ASSFSLGYGYT
TRBD1,TRBJ1-5,TRBV20-1,14,once,SASLGQGVWNQPQH
TRBD1,TRBJ1-5,TRBV4-1,13,-,ASSQGQGGNQPQH
TRBD1,TRBJ1-2,TRBV27,12,-,ASSWGQGDYGYT
TRBD1,TRBJ1-1,TRBV7-9,16,-,ASSEVPGQNLMNTEAF
-,TRBJ2-7,TRBV3-1/TRBV3-2,11,-,ASSQWSTNEQY
TRBD1,TRBJ1-2,TRBV9,13,-,ASSGRDRYYYGYT
TRBD2,TRBJ2-2,TRBV7-8,15,once,ASSYRSGGTNTGELF
TRBD1,TRBJ1-4,TRBV7-9,12,-,ASSSGTGGEKLF
TRBD2,TRBJ2-3,TRBV19,15,-,ASSPTRTSGGVDTQY
TRBD1,TRBJ2-4,TRBV19,17,-,ASSIGAARGRRTKNIQY
-,TRBJ1-2,TRBV29-1,13,-,SVDLEGNPNYGYT
TRBD1,TRBJ1-4,TRBV24-1,12,-,ATSATGRNEKLF
-,TRBJ1-2,TRBV5-1,10,-,ASSLEIGGYT
TRBD2,TRBJ2-4,TRBV25-1,14,-,ASSEEDNSGENIQY
-,TRBJ1-5,TRBV27,10,-,ASSSGNQPQH
-,TRBJ2-3,TRBV25-1,10,-,ASSVGADTQY
TRBD2,TRBJ2-5,TRBV29-1,11,-,SVEHAGGETQY
TRBD1,TRBJ1-1,TRBV10-1,12,-,ASSVGGHRTEAF
-,TRBJ2-3,TRBV5-1,12,-,ASSPGLVTDTQY
-,TRBJ1-2,TRBV4-2,13,-,ASSQDLRGSYGYT
TRBD1,TRBJ2-5,TRBV12-5,14,-,ASGLSLGTAKETQY
TRBD1,TRBJ2-2,TRBV7-8,12,-,ASISDRDTGELF
-,TRBJ2-3,TRBV20-1,10,-,SASYRADTQY
-,TRBJ1-1,TRBV19,13,-,ASSIDEDNTVEAF
TRBD1,TRBJ1-2,TRBV19,12,-,ASTDTGGFYGYT
-,TRBJ1-2,TRBV14,11,-,ASSQGQDYGYT
-,TRBJ2-1,TRBV5-6,13,few,ASSTGAQLRNEQF
TRBD2,TRBJ2-7,TRBV3-1/TRBV3-2,15,-,ASSRTSGGAGDYEQY
-,TRBJ1-1,TRBV2,11,-,ASSVLGGYEAF
TRBD1,TRBJ1-3,TRBV5-5,13,-,ASSLAGTDGNTIY
-,TRBJ1-5,TRBV19,14,-,ASSITPQGVNQPQH
TRBD1,TRBJ2-1,TRBV15,15,-,ATSRGSRQGPYNEQF
-,TRBJ2-3,TRBV5-6,13,-,ASSHRVWDTDTQY
TRBD1,TRBJ2-3,TRBV6-4,15,-,ASSDTSGQGWGNTQY
-,TRBJ1-1,TRBV5-1,13,-,ASSFGLPPGTEAF
-,TRBJ1-5,TRBV6-1,11,-,ASSEAIEGPQH
-,TRBJ1-2,TRBV11-2,12,-,ASSLVGPGNGYT
TRBD2,TRBJ2-1,TRBV12-3/TRBV12-4,10,-,ASSLGLAQQF
-,TRBJ1-2,TRBV27,11,-,ASSLTQGNGYT
-,TRBJ1-2,TRBV19,13,-,ASRPGHNPLYGYT
TRBD2,TRBJ2-1,TRBV11-3,13,-,ASSHGGAEFDEQF
TRBD1,TRBJ2-2,TRBV4-2,15,-,ASSPLGTGTNTGELF
TRBD1,TRBJ2-2,TRBV5-5,13,-,ASNRQGGTTGELF